The rows below give T cell receptor beta chains drawn from one sample of a study of blood T cell repertoires in COVID-19. Data came from immunoSEQ multiplex PCR; TCRdb stores just in-frame clones and leaves some out. The data show a few hundred thousand clones, nearly 90% seen once. Material: PBMCs or T cells enriched from blood (not recorded which). These TCRs come from a woman under 30 with acute COVID-19. Each CDR3 is given with its conserved first and last residue.

V,CDR3
TRBV9,CASSVGGSGMGEQYF
TRBV3-1/TRBV3-2,CASGNFDTQYF
TRBV27,CASSLITGLGKETQYF
TRBV19,CAIRQGADGYTF
TRBV11-2,CASSLVRQGALGLNSPLHF
TRBV18,CASSSRGGNEQFF
TRBV5-1,CASRVMTQGGETQYF
TRBV28,CASNGQGYNSPLHF
TRBV19,CASSPGTYTDTQYF
TRBV28,CASSYRERGYTF
TRBV23-1,CASSPSHWGQGDPPQHF
TRBV5-1,CASSFTFQGAREKLFF
TRBV10-3,CAIMGGTGNYGYTF
TRBV5-3,CASDSGRPTDTQYF
TRBV5-1,CASSLGTGDGYTF
TRBV19,CASKASYNEQFF
TRBV19,CASSVSISSYNEQFF
TRBV28,CASSQDRNTDTQYF
TRBV14,CASSQGPSGRLEETQYF
TRBV29-1,CSVTVRGPQETQYF
TRBV5-1,CASSRGSGNIQYF
TRBV3-1/TRBV3-2,CASSQDRAGANVLTF
TRBV3-1/TRBV3-2,CASSQEGAGGEAFF
TRBV28,CASSFGLYEQYF
TRBV7-6,CASSPSGRAKNIQYF
TRBV19,CASSTMTGASGELFF
TRBV10-3,CAISESGPGAGANVLTF
TRBV7-3,CASSPTGHPQETQYF
TRBV14,CASREAGTGSGYTF
TRBV10-1,CASSTSGSRRNEQFF